Listed here are 6 T cell receptor beta chains from one sample, sequenced in a study of TIL therapy for anti-PD-1-resistant metastatic lung cancer. The immunoSEQ assay was v3. The repertoire was sequenced with immunoSEQ multiplex PCR; TCRdb's copy has only in-frame clones and lacks some. The table lists 20,000 or so clones, 83% of them singletons. Time point reported: pre-treatment sample, taken before nivolumab and TIL therapy. The material was blood, obtained at baseline. The source is a person between 30 and 79 years old with non-small cell lung cancer.

For this clone: The junction and the germline gene differ at one end; a read error may be behind it. The genes are TRBV7-2 and TRBJ1-3; D might be TRBD1 (5 bases). In germline, CDR1 is SGHTA, CDR2 FQGNSA. The CDR3 totals 14 residues. CDR3 protein: CASSLAGVGNTIYF. The CDR3 coding sequence is TGTGCCAGCAGCTTAGCAGGGGTGGGAAACACCATATATTTC.

This clone was detected only once. The chain has TRBV11-2 and TRBJ1-6, with D maybe TRBD1 (5 bases). V dropped 2 bases and J dropped 1 base, with 12 bases sitting between them. In germline, CDR1 is SGHAT, CDR2 FQNNGV. This CDR3 has 17 residues. CDR3 in DNA: TGTGCCAGCAGCTTAAGCAGGGAAGTATCCTATAATTCACCCCTCCACTTT. Translating it yields CASSLSREVSYNSPLHF.

The rearrangement joins TRBV6-5 to TRBJ1-2, with 9 positions matching TRBD1. This CDR3 region has 15 residues. The V segment lost 7 bases and the J segment 4 bases; nucleotides outside the gene matches: 10. Germline CDR1 is MNHEY and CDR2 is SVGAGI. CDR3 sequence (DNA): TGTGCCAGCAACTCGGGCCCGGACAGGGGCTATGGCTACACCTTC. Its translation: CASNSGPDRGYGYTF.

This chain uses TRBV4-3 with TRBJ1-6; 7 nucleotides line up with TRBD1. The CDR3 runs to 18 residues. Trimming removed 0 bases from V and 9 bases from J; junction bases left unmatched: 14. Per germline, CDR1 LGHNA and CDR2 YSLEER. CDR3 nucleotide sequence: TGCGCCAGCAGCCAAGATTTACCCGGACAGGCGTCTCGTTCACCCCTCCACTTT. Protein product: CASSQDLPGQASRSPLHF.

This clone came up a few times. The genes are TRBV11-3 and TRBJ1-1, with TRBD1 as a possible D gene (5 bases). V was cut by 1 base and J by 4 bases, with 10 bases left in between. CDR3 length: 14 residues. Germline V lookup: CDR1 SGHNT, CDR2 YENEEA. The CDR3 nucleotides are TGTGCCAGCAGCTTAGGGACACCCGGCACTGAAGCTTTCTTT. This gives the protein CASSLGTPGTEAFF. The whole variable domain, remainder taken from reference TRBV11-3 and TRBJ1-1, is EAGVVQSPRYKIIEKKQPVAFWCNPISGHNTLYWYLQNLGQGPELLIRYENEEAVDDSQLPKDRFSAERLKGVDSTLKIQPAELGDSAVYLCASSLGTPGTEAFFGQGTRLTVV.

The chain couples TRBV7-2 to TRBJ2-1, with D unclear. Trimming removed 5 bases from V and 5 bases from J, with 10 bases in between. This CDR3 contains 13 residues. Germline assignment: CDR1 SGHTA and CDR2 FQGNSA. The CDR3 is CASSRPPNNEQFF. DNA of the CDR3: TGTGCCAGCAGCAGACCCCCAAACAATGAGCAGTTCTTC. Full variable domain (outside the CDR3, taken from reference TRBV7-2 and TRBJ2-1): GAGVSQSPSNKVTEKGKDVELRCDPISGHTALYWYRQSLGQGLEFLIYFQGNSAPDKSGLPSDRFSAERTGGSVSTLTIQRTQQEDSAVYLCASSRPPNNEQFFGPGTRLTVL.